These T cell receptor beta chains were read from a single sample in a study of blood T cell repertoires in COVID-19. Sequencing used immunoSEQ multiplex PCR; TCRdb keeps in-frame clones, though not all of them. This table has 80,000 or so clones, about 80% appearing once. Sequencing used peripheral blood. All receptors derive from a woman aged 70-85 years with acute or convalescent COVID-19. Each CDR3 is given with its conserved first and last residue. The order of the fields is CDR3 protein, CDR3 DNA, clone size, V gene, D gene, J gene. D genes are given only for firm matches. A row's size may be missing; if present it is once, few, many or a size class.

CDR3: CATSEGRGYTF; DNA: TGTGCCACCAGTGAGGGGAGGGGCTACACCTTC; size: -; V: TRBV24-1; D: -; J: TRBJ1-2
CDR3: CASSVGAGAKLFF; DNA: TGTGCCAGCAGCGTAGGGGCCGGCGCAAAACTGTTTTTT; size: few; V: TRBV9; D: -; J: TRBJ1-4
CDR3: CASSTPDSPEQYF; DNA: TGCGCCAGCAGCACCCCCGACAGTCCCGAGCAGTACTTC; size: -; V: TRBV5-1; D: -; J: TRBJ2-7
CDR3: CASSLGPGRGSDGYTF; DNA: TGTGCCAGCAGCTTAGGTCCGGGCAGGGGTTCAGATGGCTACACCTTC; size: -; V: TRBV7-8; D: -; J: TRBJ1-2
CDR3: CASSLTGQGRNYGYTF; DNA: TGTGCCAGCAGCTTGACCGGACAGGGCCGAAACTATGGCTACACCTTC; size: -; V: TRBV5-4; D: TRBD1; J: TRBJ1-2
CDR3: CASSLWPTKPQHF; DNA: TGTGCCAGCAGCTTGTGGCCAACCAAGCCCCAGCATTTT; size: -; V: TRBV5-6; D: -; J: TRBJ1-5
CDR3: CASSHRDRDTEAFF; DNA: TGCGCCAGCAGCCACCGGGACAGGGACACTGAAGCTTTCTTT; size: -; V: TRBV5-1; D: TRBD1; J: TRBJ1-1
CDR3: CASRPGQVYSNQPQHF; DNA: TGTGCCAGTAGACCGGGACAGGTGTATAGCAATCAGCCCCAGCATTTT; size: -; V: TRBV19; D: TRBD1; J: TRBJ1-5
CDR3: CASGNSPQGAYEQYF; DNA: TGTGCCAGCGGCAACTCCCCTCAGGGGGCCTACGAGCAGTACTTC; size: few; V: TRBV5-5; D: TRBD1; J: TRBJ2-7
CDR3: CASRGGEQFF; DNA: TGTGCCAGTCGCGGGGGAGAGCAGTTCTTC; size: -; V: TRBV21-1; D: -; J: TRBJ2-1
CDR3: CASSPGHGYTF; DNA: TGTGCCAGCAGCCCGGGTCATGGCTACACCTTC; size: -; V: TRBV5-4; D: -; J: TRBJ1-2
CDR3: CASSRRLNYGQVDQPQHF; DNA: TGTGCCAGCAGCCGTAGGCTAAATTACGGTCAGGTGGATCAGCCCCAGCATTTT; size: once; V: TRBV7-8; D: -; J: TRBJ1-5
CDR3: CASRLGRSYEQYF; DNA: TGTGCCAGCAGATTGGGGCGGAGCTACGAGCAGTACTTC; size: -; V: TRBV28; D: -; J: TRBJ2-7
CDR3: CASSPQTGRTSTDTQYF; DNA: TGTGCCAGCTCACCACAGACGGGCAGGACTAGCACAGATACGCAGTATTTT; size: -; V: TRBV18; D: -; J: TRBJ2-3
CDR3: CASSLVGTSAYNEQFF; DNA: TGTGCCAGCAGCTTAGTAGGGACTAGCGCTTACAATGAGCAGTTCTTC; size: once; V: TRBV7-6; D: TRBD2; J: TRBJ2-1
CDR3: CASSPRGVGEQYF; DNA: TGCGCCAGCAGCCCCCGCGGGGTAGGTGAGCAGTACTTC; size: -; V: TRBV4-1; D: -; J: TRBJ2-7
CDR3: CASRFRQGATNTEAFF; DNA: TGTGCCAGCAGATTTAGACAGGGGGCTACGAACACTGAAGCTTTCTTT; size: -; V: TRBV5-5; D: TRBD1; J: TRBJ1-1
CDR3: CASSPPGAGQGFQPQHF; DNA: TGTGCCAGCAGCCCTCCCGGGGCCGGACAGGGATTTCAGCCCCAGCATTTT; size: -; V: TRBV9; D: TRBD1; J: TRBJ1-5
CDR3: CASSIVGVRNQPQHF; DNA: TGTGCCAGTAGTATAGTAGGGGTTCGCAATCAGCCCCAGCATTTT; size: -; V: TRBV19; D: -; J: TRBJ1-5
CDR3: CASSQDGQGGPLYNEQFF; DNA: TGCGCCAGCAGCCAAGATGGGCAGGGGGGACCCTTATACAATGAGCAGTTCTTC; size: -; V: TRBV4-1; D: -; J: TRBJ2-1
CDR3: CASSDRGLEKLFF; DNA: TGTGCCAGCAGTGACAGGGGGCTTGAAAAACTGTTTTTT; size: -; V: TRBV6-1; D: TRBD1; J: TRBJ1-4
CDR3: CASSEASFRGKTIYF; DNA: TGTGCCAGCAGTGAAGCGAGCTTTCGGGGGAAAACCATATATTTT; size: -; V: TRBV6-1; D: -; J: TRBJ1-3
CDR3: CASSRGGTGTGRDTQYF; DNA: TGTGCCAGCAGCCGAGGGGGGACAGGAACCGGGAGGGATACGCAGTATTTT; size: -; V: TRBV6-6; D: -; J: TRBJ2-3
CDR3: CASSLGQNWDTQYF; DNA: TGTGCCAGCAGCTTAGGACAGAACTGGGATACGCAGTATTTT; size: -; V: TRBV7-8; D: -; J: TRBJ2-3
CDR3: CATSGRQEDTQYF; DNA: TGTGCCACCAGTGGTCGACAGGAAGATACGCAGTATTTT; size: once; V: TRBV24-1; D: -; J: TRBJ2-3
CDR3: CASSTSGTGSNSPLHF; DNA: TGTGCCAGCAGCACCTCCGGGACAGGTTCGAATTCACCCCTCCACTTT; size: -; V: TRBV9; D: TRBD1; J: TRBJ1-6
CDR3: CASSPWDRGPDTQYF; DNA: TGTGCCAGCTCACCCTGGGACAGGGGGCCCGATACGCAGTATTTT; size: -; V: TRBV18; D: TRBD1; J: TRBJ2-3
CDR3: CASSERRSTEAFF; DNA: TGTGCCAGCAGTGAGCGGCGGTCCACTGAAGCTTTCTTT; size: -; V: TRBV25-1; D: -; J: TRBJ1-1
CDR3: CASSPGQGDGYTF; DNA: TGTGCCAGCAGCCCCGGACAGGGGGATGGCTACACCTTC; size: -; V: TRBV6-5; D: TRBD1; J: TRBJ1-2
CDR3: CASSSRTGGNPSFSYEQYF; DNA: TGTGCCAGCAGCAGCCGGACAGGGGGCAATCCGAGTTTTAGCTACGAGCAGTACTTC; size: -; V: TRBV11-2; D: TRBD1; J: TRBJ2-7
CDR3: CASRPPGTGNEKLFF; DNA: TGTGCCAGCAGGCCTCCCGGGACAGGGAACGAAAAACTGTTTTTT; size: -; V: TRBV6-6; D: TRBD1; J: TRBJ1-4
CDR3: CASSYLGLAGLRNIQYF; DNA: TGTGCCAGCAGTTACCTCGGACTAGCGGGGTTGAGAAACATTCAGTACTTC; size: few; V: TRBV6-2/TRBV6-3; D: TRBD2; J: TRBJ2-4
CDR3: CASSPRDTTGELFF; DNA: TGTGCCAGCTCCCCAAGAGATACCACCGGGGAGCTGTTTTTT; size: -; V: TRBV18; D: -; J: TRBJ2-2
CDR3: CASSEDGPRVLVYGYTF; DNA: TGTGCCAGCAGTGAAGATGGCCCCAGGGTTTTGGTCTATGGCTACACCTTC; size: -; V: TRBV2; D: -; J: TRBJ1-2
CDR3: CASGGETQYF; DNA: TGTGCCAGCGGAGGGGAGACCCAGTACTTC; size: -; V: TRBV12-3/TRBV12-4; D: -; J: TRBJ2-5
CDR3: CASSAPDKASYGYTF; DNA: TGTGCCAGTAGTGCTCCGGACAAGGCGAGCTATGGCTACACCTTC; size: -; V: TRBV19; D: -; J: TRBJ1-2
CDR3: CASSKKNPGSYGYTF; DNA: TGTGCCAGCAGCAAAAAAAATCCGGGAAGCTATGGCTACACCTTC; size: -; V: TRBV21-1; D: -; J: TRBJ1-2
CDR3: CASSSRAGGTYGYTF; DNA: TGTGCCAGCAGTTCAAGGGCAGGGGGCACCTATGGCTACACCTTC; size: -; V: TRBV27; D: TRBD1; J: TRBJ1-2
CDR3: CASSLIAGGSGNTEAFF; DNA: TGCGCCAGCAGCTTGATTGCTGGAGGGTCCGGAAACACTGAAGCTTTCTTT; size: few; V: TRBV5-1; D: -; J: TRBJ1-1
CDR3: CASSPTSGEHYNEQFF; DNA: TGTGCCAGTAGTCCGACTAGCGGGGAGCACTACAATGAGCAGTTCTTC; size: -; V: TRBV19; D: TRBD2; J: TRBJ2-1
CDR3: CASSQEDRAATEAFF; DNA: TGTGCCAGCAGCCAAGAAGACAGGGCGGCCACTGAAGCTTTCTTT; size: -; V: TRBV4-2; D: TRBD1; J: TRBJ1-1
CDR3: CASSSLRTGLLNTEAFF; DNA: TGTGCCAGTAGTTCCCTTCGGACAGGGCTTTTGAACACTGAAGCTTTCTTT; size: -; V: TRBV19; D: TRBD1; J: TRBJ1-1
CDR3: CASSQLAAETQYF; DNA: TGTGCCAGCAGCCAACTAGCGGCGGAGACCCAGTACTTC; size: -; V: TRBV3-1/TRBV3-2; D: TRBD2; J: TRBJ2-5
CDR3: CVRSLEEGQAGETQYF; DNA: TGTGTCAGAAGCTTAGAGGAGGGACAGGCGGGGGAGACCCAGTACTTC; size: -; V: TRBV7-5; D: -; J: TRBJ2-5